This T cell receptor beta chain derives from a study of blood T cell repertoires in COVID-19. Looking at the study overall: PBMCs, B-cell-depleted T cells, or T cells were the source of the cDNA or gDNA that made up the material.

Clones were sequenced by immunoSEQ multiplex PCR, and TCRdb holds only the in-frame ones, with some missing. The sample comprises some 140,000 clones, around 80% of which are singletons, and approximately 4% rests with the top ten. The CDR3 loop spans 14 amino acids. Germline CDR1 is SGHDT and CDR2 is YYEEEE. V was clipped by 1 base and J by 1 base, with 8 bases between them. A single count supports this clone. The TCR was taken from a man aged 60-69 years with acute or convalescent COVID-19. The sequencing sample was made of peripheral blood. The J gene is TRBJ1-2, the V gene TRBV5-6; D not certain. CDR3 amino acids: CASSLTGFNYGYTF. The DNA of the CDR3 is TGTGCCAGCAGCTTGACGGGTTTTAACTATGGCTACACCTTC.